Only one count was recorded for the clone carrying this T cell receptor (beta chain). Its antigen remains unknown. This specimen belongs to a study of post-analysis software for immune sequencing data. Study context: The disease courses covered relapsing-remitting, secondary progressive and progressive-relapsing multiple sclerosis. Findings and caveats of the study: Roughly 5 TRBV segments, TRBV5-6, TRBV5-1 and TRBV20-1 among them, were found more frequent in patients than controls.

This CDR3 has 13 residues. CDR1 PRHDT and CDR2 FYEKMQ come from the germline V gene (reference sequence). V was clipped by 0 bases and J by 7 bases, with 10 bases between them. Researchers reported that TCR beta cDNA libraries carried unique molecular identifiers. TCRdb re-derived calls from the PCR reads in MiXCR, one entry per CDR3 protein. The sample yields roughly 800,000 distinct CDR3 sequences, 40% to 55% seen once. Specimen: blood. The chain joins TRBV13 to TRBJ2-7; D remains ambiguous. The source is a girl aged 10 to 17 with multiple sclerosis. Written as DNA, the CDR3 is TGTGCCAGCAGCTTAGGACAGTCCCCTGAGCAGTACTTC. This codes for CASSLGQSPEQYF. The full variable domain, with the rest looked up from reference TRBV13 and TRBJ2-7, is AAGVIQSPRHLIKEKRETATLKCYPIPRHDTVYWYQQGPGQDPQFLISFYEKMQSDKGSIPDRFSAQQFSDYHSELNMSSLELGDSALYFCASSLGQSPEQYFGPGTRLTVT.